These 17 T cell receptor beta chains came from one sample sequenced in a study of blood T cell repertoires in COVID-19. Assay: immunoSEQ multiplex PCR; the TCRdb copy retains only in-frame clones and omits some. The sample carries a few hundred thousand clones, approximately 87% recorded once. Sample: PBMCs or T cells enriched from blood (not recorded which). These receptors came from a man between 25 and 39 years old who had recovered from COVID-19.

V usage is TRBV7-9 and J usage is TRBJ2-5; 7 positions agree with TRBD1. Germline assignment: CDR1 SEHNR and CDR2 FQNEAQ (reference sequence). J lost 4 bases, V lost 4 bases, and 9 bases had no gene match. The CDR3 covers 15 residues. DNA of the CDR3: TGTGCCAGCAGCTCCCCCGACAGGGCTAGAGAGACCCAGTACTTC. Translating gives CASSSPDRARETQYF. Variable domain in full (rest from reference TRBV7-9 and TRBJ2-5): DTGVSQNPRHKITKRGQNVTFRCDPISEHNRLYWYRQTLGQGPEFLTYFQNEAQLEKSRLLSDRFSAERPKGSFSTLEIQRTEQGDSAMYLCASSSPDRARETQYFGPGTRLLVL.

This chain links TRBV13 with TRBJ2-1; 14 bases line up with TRBD2. The CDR3 has 16 amino acids. V shed 5 bases and J 4 bases; nucleotides not matched to a gene: 4. Looked up from germline, CDR1 is PRHDT and CDR2 is FYEKMQ (reference sequence). CDR3 bases: TGTGCCAGCAGCCCCCGGACTAGCGGGGGGTACAATGAGCAGTTCTTC. Protein: CASSPRTSGGYNEQFF.

This clone was counted only a few times. The chain combines TRBV6-5 with TRBJ1-5; tentatively, D is TRBD1 (6 bases). Per germline, CDR1 MNHEY and CDR2 SVGAGI. With 8 bases removed from V and 6 bases from J, the gap between germline ends came to 14 bases. The CDR3 length is 13 residues. The CDR3: CASGGRLLQPQHF. CDR3 bases: TGTGCCAGCGGGGGCAGGCTTCTTCAGCCCCAGCATTTT.

The chain is built from TRBV10-3 and TRBJ2-5, with D perhaps matching TRBD1 (6 bases). V dropped 3 bases and J dropped 5 bases, with 19 bases sitting between them. CDR1 ENHRY and CDR2 SYGVKD come from the germline V gene. The CDR3 has 16 amino acids. Written as DNA, the CDR3 is TGTGCCATCAGTGACCGTAAGGACAGCCTGGGGGAGACCCAGTACTTC. Translation: CAISDRKDSLGETQYF.

The chain is built from TRBV2 and TRBJ1-2, with TRBD1 matching over 9 bases. CDR3 length: 15 residues. With V trimmed by 6 bases and J by 4 bases, 9 bases remained unmatched. Germline V gives CDR1 SNHLY, CDR2 FYNNEI. The CDR3 is CASSPFDRGSYGYTF. Written as DNA, the CDR3 is TGTGCCAGCAGCCCCTTTGACAGGGGGAGCTATGGCTACACCTTC.

This clone was detected a few times. The V call is TRBV5-3, the J call TRBJ2-5; a possible D gene is TRBD1 (6 bases). TRBV5-3 falls under the ORF class, with uncertain function. Between the trimmed V and J ends, which lost 3 bases and 4 bases, there was a span of 13 bases. The CDR3 runs to 14 residues. The CDR3 reads CARSCRGIRETQYF. CDR3 coding DNA: TGTGCCAGAAGCTGCAGGGGCATCCGAGAGACCCAGTACTTC.

The chain couples TRBV6-5 to TRBJ1-5; D is undetermined. From germline, CDR1 is MNHEY and CDR2 SVGAGI. V was cut by 2 bases and J by 6 bases, with 11 bases left in between. The CDR3 runs to 14 residues. The CDR3: CASSYQIGSQPQHF. The CDR3 coding sequence is TGTGCCAGCAGTTACCAGATAGGGAGTCAGCCCCAGCATTTT.

This clone was seen only a few times. The chain is built from TRBV4-2 and TRBJ1-5; tentative D call: TRBD1 (5 bases). V gave up 4 bases and J gave up 1 base, with 20 bases separating them. CDR3 size: 18 residues. The V gene's germline CDR1 is LGHNA and CDR2 YNFKEQ. DNA of the CDR3: TGTGCCAGCAGCCCGACCTTGACCAGGGTGGTGAGCAATCAGCCCCAGCATTTT. Translating it yields CASSPTLTRVVSNQPQHF.

This clone has more than one count but fewer than ten. The CDR3 DNA reads as TGTGCCTGGAGTCGATTCACAGGGGGCAGGACAGATACGCAGTATTTT. Protein sequence: CAWSRFTGGRTDTQYF. The rearrangement links TRBV30 to TRBJ2-3; 9 bases line up with TRBD1. The trim removed 2 bases at V and 3 bases at J, leaving 9 bases unmatched. This CDR3 contains 16 residues. Germline V CDR1 and CDR2: GTSNPN, SVGIG (reference sequence). The complete variable domain, with remaining parts taken from reference TRBV30 and TRBJ2-3, reads SQTIHQWPATLVQPVGSPLSLECTVEGTSNPNLYWYRQAAGRGLQLLFYSVGIGQISSEVPQNLSASRPQDRQFILSSKKLLLSDSGFYLCAWSRFTGGRTDTQYFGPGTRLTVL.

The rearrangement joins TRBV11-2 to TRBJ2-1, with TRBD2 matching over 8 bases. The CDR3 totals 16 residues. V dropped 1 base and J dropped 10; count of bases not matched to a gene: 12. Germline CDR1 reads SGHAT; CDR2 reads FQNNGV. CDR3 residues: CASSLGGAGARGEQFF. For the CDR3, the DNA is TGTGCCAGCAGCTTAGGGGGAGCGGGGGCTAGAGGGGAGCAGTTCTTC.

The chain carries TRBV29-1 and TRBJ2-1; D call uncertain. This CDR3 contains 14 residues. Germline V CDR1 and CDR2: SQVTM, ANQGSEA. V lost 5 bases and J lost 3, with 14 bases in between. CDR3 DNA: TGCAGCGTTAGACCACCTCCAGGCTACAATGAGCAGTTCTTC. As protein: CSVRPPPGYNEQFF.

Written as DNA, the CDR3 is TGTGCCAGCTCACCTCAGCGGGGAGATACGCAGTATTTT. Translation gives CASSPQRGDTQYF. The gene calls are TRBV18 and TRBJ2-3, with 7 positions matching TRBD2. The germline V gene encodes CDR1 KGHSH and CDR2 LQKENI. Trimming took 3 bases from V and 5 from J; bases not matched to a gene: 2. The CDR3 runs 13 residues.

V usage is TRBV29-1 and J usage is TRBJ1-1, with 10 bases that match TRBD1. CDR3 size: 13 residues. CDR1 SQVTM and CDR2 ANQGSEA come from the germline V gene. The ends lost 8 bases at V and 1 base at J; junction bases unmatched: 4. This CDR3 is CSIRDRGNTEAFF. The CDR3 region has the DNA TGCAGCATACGGGACAGGGGGAACACTGAAGCTTTCTTT.

The chain joins TRBV29-1 to TRBJ1-1; 10 bases are shared with TRBD1. Looked up from germline, CDR1 is SQVTM and CDR2 is ANQGSEA. V shed 4 bases and J 4 bases; nucleotides not matched to a gene: 3. The CDR3 extends over 13 amino acids. The CDR3 here is CSVGDRGGTEAFF. For the CDR3, the DNA is TGCAGCGTTGGGGACAGGGGCGGCACTGAAGCTTTCTTT.

The CDR3 nucleotides read TGTGCCAGCCCGGGACAGGGGAATGAAAAACTGTTTTTT. Translation gives CASPGQGNEKLFF. J is TRBJ1-4 and V is TRBV7-9, with 10 bases matching TRBD1. Germline CDR1 and CDR2: SEHNR and FQNEAQ (reference sequence). Germline trimming cut 8 bases from V and 5 bases from J; bases unmatched to any gene: 2. This CDR3 is built from 13 residues.

To note about this clone: Other DNA sequences from this sample encode an identical CDR3 as well. The rearrangement links TRBV6-5 to TRBJ1-6; D is unresolved. Trimming removed 5 bases from V and 4 bases from J, with 6 bases in between. The CDR3 is made up of 13 amino acids. Per germline, CDR1 MNHEY and CDR2 SVGAGI. DNA for the CDR3: TGTGCCAGCAGTCGGGGATATAATTCACCCCTCCACTTT. This gives the protein CASSRGYNSPLHF.

This chain uses TRBV7-9 with TRBJ1-3; tentatively, D is TRBD1 (6 bases). The germline V gene has CDR1 SEHNR and CDR2 FQNEAQ (reference sequence). V lost 4 bases to trimming and J lost 1 base, with 11 bases between them. This CDR3 has 15 amino acids. The CDR3 protein is CASSSLQGSGNTIYF. The CDR3 DNA reads as TGTGCCAGCAGCTCCCTTCAGGGGTCTGGAAACACCATATATTTT.